This TCR beta chain appears in the sequencing data of a study of blood T cell repertoires in COVID-19. The overall study: From the United States, Italy and Spain came samples of acute and convalescent COVID-19.

Assay: immunoSEQ multiplex PCR; the TCRdb copy retains only in-frame clones and omits some. Of 150,000 to 200,000 clones in the sample, approximately 86% are singletons; the top ten hold around 8.6%. The CDR3 covers 14 residues. V lost 2 bases to trimming and J lost 7 bases, with 12 bases between them. Germline V gene data show CDR1 as LGHDT and CDR2 as YNNKEL (reference sequence). Material for sequencing was peripheral blood. The V call is TRBV3-1 (or the pseudogene TRBV3-2), the J call TRBJ1-5; D unclear. The clonotype originates from a man over 45 with active or convalescent COVID-19. The CDR3, as DNA: TGTGCCAGCAGCCAATCGGGGAATGAGCAGCCCCAGCATTTT. Translated: CASSQSGNEQPQHF.